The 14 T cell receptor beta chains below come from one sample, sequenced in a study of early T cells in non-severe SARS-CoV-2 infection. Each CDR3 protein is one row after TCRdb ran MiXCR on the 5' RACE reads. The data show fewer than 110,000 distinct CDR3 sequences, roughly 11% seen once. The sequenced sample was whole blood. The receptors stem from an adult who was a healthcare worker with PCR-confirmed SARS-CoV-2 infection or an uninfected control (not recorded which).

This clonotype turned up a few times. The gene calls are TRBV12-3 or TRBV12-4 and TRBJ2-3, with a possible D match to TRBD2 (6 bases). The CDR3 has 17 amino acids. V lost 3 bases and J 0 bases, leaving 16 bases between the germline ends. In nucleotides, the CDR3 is TGTGCCAGCAGTTTTGGAGGGAAGCGGATCAGCACAGATACGCAGTATTTT. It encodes CASSFGGKRISTDTQYF.

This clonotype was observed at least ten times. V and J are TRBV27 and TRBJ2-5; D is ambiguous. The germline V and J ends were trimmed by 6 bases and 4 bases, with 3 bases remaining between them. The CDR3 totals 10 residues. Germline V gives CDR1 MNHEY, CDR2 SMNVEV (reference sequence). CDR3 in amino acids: CASRPETQYF. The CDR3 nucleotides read TGTGCCAGCAGGCCAGAGACCCAGTACTTC.

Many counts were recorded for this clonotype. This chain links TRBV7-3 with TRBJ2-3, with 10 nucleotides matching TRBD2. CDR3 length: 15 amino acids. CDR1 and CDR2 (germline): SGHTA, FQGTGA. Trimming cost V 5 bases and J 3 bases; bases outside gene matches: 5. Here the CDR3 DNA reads TGTGCCAGCAGCCTCAGCGGGAGGGTTACAGATACGCAGTATTTT. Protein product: CASSLSGRVTDTQYF.

As DNA, the CDR3 is TGTGCCAGCAGTACGGAGCACAGTCCCGGATCCTATGGCTACACCTTC. Translating gives CASSTEHSPGSYGYTF. The chain has TRBV6-5 and TRBJ1-2; no clear D. V lost 5 bases to trimming and J lost 4 bases, with 20 bases between them. Germline values: CDR1 MNHEY, CDR2 SVGAGI. The CDR3 is 16 amino acids.

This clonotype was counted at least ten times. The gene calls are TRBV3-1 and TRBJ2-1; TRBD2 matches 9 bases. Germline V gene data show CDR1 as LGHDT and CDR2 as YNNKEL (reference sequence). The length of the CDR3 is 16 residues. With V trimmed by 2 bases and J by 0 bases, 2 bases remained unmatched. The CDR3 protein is CASSQLAGSSYNEQFF. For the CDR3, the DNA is TGTGCCAGCAGCCAACTAGCGGGGAGCTCCTACAATGAGCAGTTCTTC.

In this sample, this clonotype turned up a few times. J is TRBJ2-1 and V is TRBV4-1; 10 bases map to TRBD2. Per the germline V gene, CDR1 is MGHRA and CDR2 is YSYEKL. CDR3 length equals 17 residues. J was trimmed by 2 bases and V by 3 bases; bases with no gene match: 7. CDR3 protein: CASSQGSGRRTYNEQFF. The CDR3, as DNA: TGCGCCAGCAGCCAGGGTAGCGGGAGGAGGACCTACAATGAGCAGTTCTTC.

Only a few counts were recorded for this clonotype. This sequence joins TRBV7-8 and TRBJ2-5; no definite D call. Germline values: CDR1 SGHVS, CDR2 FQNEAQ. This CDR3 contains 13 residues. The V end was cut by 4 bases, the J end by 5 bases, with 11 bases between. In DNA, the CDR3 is TGTGCCAGCAGCTCGCGGCTACGGGAGACCCAGTACTTC. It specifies CASSSRLRETQYF.

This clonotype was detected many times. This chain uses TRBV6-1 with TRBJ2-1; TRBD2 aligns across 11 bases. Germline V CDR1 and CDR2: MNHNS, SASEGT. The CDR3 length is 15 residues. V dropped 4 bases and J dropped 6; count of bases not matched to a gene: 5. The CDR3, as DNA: TGTGCCAGCAGTGCCCTACTAGCGGGAGCCAATGAGCAGTTCTTC. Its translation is CASSALLAGANEQFF.

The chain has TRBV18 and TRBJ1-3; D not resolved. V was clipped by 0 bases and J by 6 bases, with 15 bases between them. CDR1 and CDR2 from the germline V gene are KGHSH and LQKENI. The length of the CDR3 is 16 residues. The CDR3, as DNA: TGTGCCAGCTCACCACCTGCCCGGTGGCAGGCAAACACCATATATTTT. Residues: CASSPPARWQANTIYF.

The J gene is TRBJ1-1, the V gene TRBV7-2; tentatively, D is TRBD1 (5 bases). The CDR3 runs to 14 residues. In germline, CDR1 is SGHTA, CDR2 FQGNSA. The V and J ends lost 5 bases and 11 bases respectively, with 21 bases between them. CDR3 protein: CASSISSDILEAFF. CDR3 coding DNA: TGTGCCAGCAGCATTTCGTCGGACATACTAGAGGCTTTCTTT. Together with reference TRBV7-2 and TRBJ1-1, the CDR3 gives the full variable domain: GAGVSQSPSNKVTEKGKDVELRCDPISGHTALYWYRQSLGQGLEFLIYFQGNSAPDKSGLPSDRFSAERTGGSVSTLTIQRTQQEDSAVYLCASSISSDILEAFFGQGTRLTVV.

The CDR3 coding sequence is TGTGCCAGCAGTCCCCTGGGGGGTACGCAGTATTTT. This translates into CASSPLGGTQYF. The J gene is TRBJ2-3, the V gene TRBV12-3 or TRBV12-4; possibly TRBD2 for D (6 bases). The CDR3 contains 12 residues. With 5 bases removed from V and 8 bases from J, the gap between germline ends came to 11 bases.

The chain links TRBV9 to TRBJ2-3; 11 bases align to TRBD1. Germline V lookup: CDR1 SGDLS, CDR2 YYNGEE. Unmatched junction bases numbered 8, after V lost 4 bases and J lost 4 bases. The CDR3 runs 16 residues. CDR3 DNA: TGTGCCAGCAGCCTTATGGGACAGGGGGGGCCAGATACGCAGTATTTT. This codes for CASSLMGQGGPDTQYF.

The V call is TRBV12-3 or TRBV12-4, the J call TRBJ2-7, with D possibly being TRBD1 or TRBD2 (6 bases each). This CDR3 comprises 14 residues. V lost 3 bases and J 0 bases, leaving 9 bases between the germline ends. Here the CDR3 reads CASSLRDNSYEQYF. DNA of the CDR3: TGTGCCAGCAGTTTGCGGGACAACTCCTACGAGCAGTACTTC.

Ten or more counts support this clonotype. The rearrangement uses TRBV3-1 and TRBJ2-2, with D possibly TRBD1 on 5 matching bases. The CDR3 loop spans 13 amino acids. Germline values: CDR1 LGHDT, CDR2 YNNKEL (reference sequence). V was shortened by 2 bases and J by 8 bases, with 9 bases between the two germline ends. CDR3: CASSQQGAGELFF. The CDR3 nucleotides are TGTGCCAGCAGCCAACAAGGGGCGGGGGAGCTGTTTTTT.